This T cell receptor (beta chain) was observed in a study of CD8+ T cells in alopecia areata. Details on this clone: No antigen is known for it.

Documented treatment: oral pan-JAK inhibitor, 5-10 mg twice daily. Study-wide results and limits: Tofacitinib produced a significant decrease in scalp clonality and in expanded CD8+ clones among the top 100.

Germline assignment: CDR1 LNHDA and CDR2 SQIVND (reference sequence). V dropped 5 bases and J dropped 5 bases, with 12 bases sitting between them. The CDR3 has 13 residues. cDNA prepared by RNA extraction and subsequent reverse transcription served as the template for sequencing. Generated by immunoSEQ multiplex PCR, the TCRdb table keeps only in-frame clones and is missing some. Counted here are approximately 300,000 clones, nearly 60% occurring once; the ten biggest clones make up more than 1.5%. The TCR comes from a human donor with alopecia areata. The source material was CD4+ T cells sorted from blood, sampled at week 24, from a patient treated with tofacitinib. This sequence joins TRBV19 and TRBJ1-2, with D unclear. In DNA, the CDR3 is TGTGCCAGTAGTCTACCAACACCGTATGGCTACACCTTC. It specifies CASSLPTPYGYTF.